A single sample is the source of the 9 T cell receptor beta chains below, sequenced in a study of blood T cells in healthy people across ages. A second roughly 6 to 12 cycle PCR used barcoded and J-beta primers. A single record per CDR3 protein comes from TCRdb applying MiXCR to the 5' RACE reads. This table has around 650,000 distinct CDR3 sequences, approximately 40% appearing once. The sequenced material came from blood. The receptors derive from a man of 80 years or more in good health.

This clonotype was found a few times. J is TRBJ2-1 and V is TRBV7-2; D possibly corresponds to TRBD2 (5 bases). V gave up 11 bases and J gave up 9 bases, with 20 bases separating them. The length of the CDR3 is 13 residues. Germline values: CDR1 SGHTA, CDR2 FQGNSA. CDR3 in DNA: TGTGCCTGCCGGGGTAGCACTTCGAGTGAGCAGTTCTTC. Its protein is CACRGSTSSEQFF.

The J gene is TRBJ1-6, the V gene TRBV7-7; D remains unclear. Germline V gene sequence: CDR1 SSHAT, CDR2 FNYEAQ (reference sequence). V was clipped by 5 bases and J by 0 bases, with 23 bases between them. CDR3 length: 20 residues. Written as DNA, the CDR3 is TGTGCCAGCAGCCCCGAGACGGAACGAAGGGTCCCCTCCTATAATTCACCCCTCCACTTT. Protein sequence: CASSPETERRVPSYNSPLHF.

This clonotype was recorded at least ten times. V usage is TRBV7-2 and J usage is TRBJ2-5; the match to TRBD2 covers 14 bases. The CDR3 sequence is 16 residues long. In germline, CDR1 is SGHTA, CDR2 FQGNSA. The V segment lost 4 bases and the J segment 5 bases; nucleotides outside the gene matches: 6. CDR3 nucleotides: TGTGCCAGCAGCTCACGGACTAGCGGGGGGCTGGAGACCCAGTACTTC. This codes for CASSSRTSGGLETQYF.

The chain joins TRBV27 to TRBJ1-6, with no clear D. The CDR3 length is 12 residues. Germline lookup yields CDR1 MNHEY and CDR2 SMNVEV (reference sequence). V was cut by 6 bases and J by 7 bases, with 7 bases left in between. The CDR3 region has the DNA TGTGCCAGCAGGCTATACAATTCACCCCTCCACTTT. Its protein product is CASRLYNSPLHF.

This clonotype was seen more than once but under ten times. The rearrangement links TRBV7-2 to TRBJ2-2; possibly TRBD1 or TRBD2 for D (5 bases each). CDR1 and CDR2 (germline): SGHTA, FQGNSA. This CDR3 spans 15 amino acids. Trimming removed 2 bases at V and 6 bases at J, with 13 bases between. DNA of the CDR3: TGTGCCAGCAGCTTAATGAGGGGAAACCCCGGGGAGCTGTTTTTT. Translating gives CASSLMRGNPGELFF.

The rearrangement links TRBV18 to TRBJ2-7; no clear D gene. Germline CDR1 reads KGHSH; CDR2 reads LQKENI. Trimming shortened V by 5 bases and J by 2 bases, and 13 bases separated the two germline ends. The CDR3 sequence is 14 residues long. The CDR3 sequence: CASSSTGQTYEQYF. DNA for the CDR3: TGTGCCAGCTCATCCACGGGTCAGACCTACGAGCAGTACTTC.

This clonotype has just a few counts. V and J are TRBV5-1 and TRBJ1-2; TRBD1 aligns across 8 bases. The CDR3 sequence is 14 residues long. CDR1 and CDR2 from the germline V gene are SGHRS and YFSETQ. The junction had 5 bases not matched to a gene; V was cut back by 3 bases and J by 4 bases. The CDR3 DNA follows: TGCGCCAGCAGCTCCCAGGGGGCCCTCTATGGCTACACCTTC. Translated: CASSSQGALYGYTF.

The rearrangement uses TRBV15 and TRBJ2-5; TRBD1 matches at 7 bases. The CDR3 totals 14 residues. J lost 2 bases, V lost 1 base, and 1 base had no gene match. Per germline, CDR1 LNHNV and CDR2 YYDKDF (reference sequence). CDR3 sequence: CATSRADRQETQYF. In DNA, the CDR3 is TGTGCCACCAGCAGAGCGGACAGGCAAGAGACCCAGTACTTC.

The chain uses TRBV4-1 and TRBJ1-2; D uncertain. CDR1 and CDR2 (germline): MGHRA, YSYEKL. The CDR3 is made up of 15 amino acids. V was pared by 1 base and J by 4 bases, with 13 bases between. CDR3 amino acids: CASSQGLAVLYGYTF. For the CDR3, the DNA is TGCGCCAGCAGCCAAGGTCTGGCAGTCCTCTATGGCTACACCTTC.